These 8 T cell receptor beta chains came from one sample sequenced in a study of cytomegalovirus exposure and HLA in healthy donors. The PCR had 60 Vbeta and 13 Jbeta primers. TCRdb keeps only in-frame clones here, not all; method: immunoSEQ multiplex PCR. The sample consists of about 120,000 clones, more than 60% of them appearing once. The sample taken for sequencing was PBMCs. These TCRs come from a man aged 35-49 years in good health and CMV-seropositive.

This sequence joins TRBV6-5 and TRBJ2-7; perhaps TRBD1 as D (5 bases). The CDR3 is 16 residues long. The V gene lost 0 bases and the J gene lost 3 bases, with 15 bases spanning the gap. The germline V gene has CDR1 MNHEY and CDR2 SVGAGI. For the CDR3, the DNA is TGTGCCAGCAGTTACTCGAAAAATCCAGGGTACTACGAGCAGTACTTC. Amino acids: CASSYSKNPGYYEQYF.

This clone occurred once. The chain joins TRBV30 to TRBJ2-7, with TRBD2 as a possible D gene (6 bases). The germline CDR1 and CDR2 sequences are GTSNPN and SVGIG (reference sequence). The CDR3 is 12 residues long. The V and J ends lost 6 bases and 4 bases respectively, with 13 bases between them. CDR3 in DNA: TGTGCCTGTAGAAAGGAGGGGTACGAGCAGTACTTC. Translated, it gives CACRKEGYEQYF.

The count of this clone is one. The V gene is TRBV27, the J gene TRBJ1-2; unclear D gene. The ends were cut back, 0 bases at V and 3 bases at J, with 11 bases in the middle. The CDR3 loop spans 15 amino acids. Germline CDR1 reads MNHEY; CDR2 reads SMNVEV (reference sequence). In nucleotides, the CDR3 is TGTGCCAGCAGTTTATCGAGAGGTTTTGACTATGGCTACACCTTC. Amino acids: CASSLSRGFDYGYTF.

This sequence joins TRBV6-5 and TRBJ1-5; D gene unclear. V was shortened by 4 bases and J by 6 bases, with 13 bases between the two germline ends. Germline V gene lookup returns CDR1 MNHEY and CDR2 SVGAGI. The CDR3 extends over 14 amino acids. The CDR3 bases are TGTGCCAGCAGTTCCGGGGTTGGAGGTCAGCCCCAGCATTTT. This sequence encodes CASSSGVGGQPQHF.

This clone was detected a few times. The rearrangement joins TRBV5-1 to TRBJ2-1; D is possibly TRBD1 (6 bases). Germline loops: CDR1 SGHRS, CDR2 YFSETQ. This CDR3 is 13 amino acids long. The V and J ends lost 10 bases and 2 bases respectively, with 13 bases between them. In DNA, the CDR3 is TGCGCCTCCCAGACAGGTACCTACAATGAGCAGTTCTTC. It encodes CASQTGTYNEQFF.

The chain is built from TRBV19 and TRBJ2-1, with TRBD1 matching over 7 bases. Unmatched junction bases numbered 4, after V lost 5 bases and J lost 3 bases. The CDR3 runs to 14 residues. In germline, CDR1 is LNHDA, CDR2 SQIVND (reference sequence). CDR3 sequence (DNA): TGTGCCAGTAGTTTGGGACAGAGCTACAATGAGCAGTTCTTC. As protein: CASSLGQSYNEQFF.

The chain employs TRBV7-2 and TRBJ2-2; TRBD2 agrees at 7 bases. CDR1 and CDR2 (germline): SGHTA, FQGNSA. The CDR3 length is 13 residues. With 3 bases clipped from V and 7 bases from J, the junction kept 2 bases outside the gene matches. CDR3 sequence reads: CASSLGGSGELFF. DNA of the CDR3: TGTGCCAGCAGCTTGGGAGGGAGCGGGGAGCTGTTTTTT. Based on the CDR3 plus reference TRBV7-2 and TRBJ2-2, the full variable domain is GAGVSQSPSNKVTEKGKDVELRCDPISGHTALYWYRQSLGQGLEFLIYFQGNSAPDKSGLPSDRFSAERTGGSVSTLTIQRTQQEDSAVYLCASSLGGSGELFFGEGSRLTVL.

The J gene is TRBJ2-2, the V gene TRBV18; tentatively, D is TRBD1 (6 bases). V shed 3 bases and J shed 4 bases, with 24 bases lying between them. The CDR3 extends over 19 amino acids. CDR1 is KGHSH and CDR2 is LQKENI in the germline V gene. The CDR3 region has the DNA TGTGCCAGCTCACCTTTGGACAGTAACATAGTAAGGTTCACCGGGGAGCTGTTTTTT. It yields the protein CASSPLDSNIVRFTGELFF.